This section outlines one TCR beta chain sequence together with its context. Data came from immunoSEQ multiplex PCR; TCRdb stores just in-frame clones and leaves some out. The sample has more than 400,000 clones, 80% to 95% seen once; the top ten hold 0.6% to 0.7%. These data belong to a study of blood T cell repertoires in COVID-19. Germline V gene lookup returns CDR1 MDHEN and CDR2 SYDVKM. The CDR3 has 14 residues. With V trimmed by 5 bases and J by 10 bases, 5 bases remained unmatched. Recruits, aged about 18 to 90 years, lived in some 25 US areas. Allocation to cohorts depended on clinical history reported by the participants.

The sequence was obtained from a man younger than 30 who had recovered from COVID-19. Sequenced sample: PBMCs or T cells enriched from blood (not recorded which). The chain employs TRBV28 and TRBJ1-6; 10 bases map to TRBD1. The CDR3 loop reads CASSPGTGVSPLHF. The CDR3 bases are TGTGCCAGCAGTCCCGGGACAGGGGTCTCACCCCTCCACTTT.